The T cell receptor (beta chain) under discussion was sequenced for a study of response to subunit inactivated influenza vaccine. V was trimmed by 3 bases and J by 10 bases, leaving 9 bases between them. This CDR3 is built from 12 residues. The V gene's germline CDR1 is MNHEY and CDR2 SMNVEV (reference sequence). TCRdb passed the RT-PCR reads through MiXCR, listing each CDR3 protein once. The top ten hold 29% of the sample, which has 150,000 to 200,000 distinct CDR3 sequences, about 12% seen once. Notes on the study in general: Authors suggested each seasonal influenza vaccination recruits few new T cells.

As regards this clonotype: Its antigen is not known.

These data are also associated with another study on T cells expressing NK-cell markers. That paper states: Libraries used 5'RACE template switching adding universal primer site and UMIs. Sorted CD3+CD56-NKG2C+, CD3+CD56+NKG2C- and CD3+CD56+NKG2C+ T cells were the source of the TCR beta repertoires. Researchers report these clonotypes also headed the CD3+CD56-NKG2C+ fraction in four donors.

The sample was CD8+ T cells sorted from PBMCs, taken roughly 13 days after vaccination. The chain links TRBV27 to TRBJ1-4, with a tentative D call TRBD1 (5 bases). The sequence came from a man aged 45-65 years who received an inactivated influenza vaccine. The CDR3 DNA is TGTGCCAGCAGTTTTCAGGGAGGAAAACTGTTTTTT. Translated, it gives CASSFQGGKLFF.